The TCR beta chain under discussion was sequenced for a study of T cells in women clearing cervical HPV infection. The repertoire was sequenced with immunoSEQ multiplex PCR; TCRdb's copy has only in-frame clones and lacks some. The listing contains fewer than 40,000 clones. With respect to this clone: The read ends 3 residues early relative to the CDR3; the germline J gene fills the gap.

V was trimmed by 3 bases and J by 3 bases, leaving 11 bases between them. This CDR3 is 13 amino acids long. Germline V gives CDR1 GTSNPN, CDR2 SVGIG (reference sequence). What was sequenced was blood buffy coat. The rearrangement uses TRBV30 and TRBJ1-1; no firm D call. The sequence derives from a woman aged 18 to 75 with a cervical HPV16 infection that either progressed to CIN3+ or cleared (not recorded which). The covered CDR3 bases are TGTGCCTGGAGATACGGAAGCGACACTGAA. It codes for CAWRYGSDTE. In full, the CDR3 is CAWRYGSDTEAFF.